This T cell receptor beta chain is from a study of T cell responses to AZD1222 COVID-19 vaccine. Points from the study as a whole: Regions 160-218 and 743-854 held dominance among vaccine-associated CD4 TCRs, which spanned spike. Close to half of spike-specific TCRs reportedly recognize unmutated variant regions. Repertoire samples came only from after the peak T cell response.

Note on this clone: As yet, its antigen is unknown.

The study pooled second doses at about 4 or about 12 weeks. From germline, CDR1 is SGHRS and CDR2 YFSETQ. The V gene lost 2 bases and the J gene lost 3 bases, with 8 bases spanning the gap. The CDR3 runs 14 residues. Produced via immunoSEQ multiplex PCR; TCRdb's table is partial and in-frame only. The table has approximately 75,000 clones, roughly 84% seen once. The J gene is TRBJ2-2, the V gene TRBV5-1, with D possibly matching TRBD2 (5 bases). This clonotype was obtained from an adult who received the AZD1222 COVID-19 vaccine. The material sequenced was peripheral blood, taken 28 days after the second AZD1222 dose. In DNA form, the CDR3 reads TGCGCCAGCAGCTTAGGACTGGACACCGGGGAGCTGTTTTTT. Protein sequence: CASSLGLDTGELFF.